The rows below give T cell receptor beta chains drawn from one sample of a study of blood T cell repertoires in COVID-19. Repertoires were generated with immunoSEQ multiplex PCR, while TCRdb's copy carries only in-frame clones and drops some. Among 150,000 to 200,000 clones listed, more than 85% were seen once. Sequences were obtained from peripheral blood. Receptor source: a woman older than 75 in a cohort sampled during active or convalescent COVID-19. CDR3s include the opening cysteine and the closing phenylalanine or tryptophan. A D gene is named only where the DNA matches it firmly. The size of a clone is reported for some rows only, either as once, few or many, or as a class for expanded clones.

D gene	clone size	J gene	V gene	CDR3 length	CDR3 protein	CDR3 DNA
-	-	TRBJ2-3	TRBV6-5	13	CASSSSYTDTQYF	TGTGCCAGCAGCTCGAGCTACACAGATACGCAGTATTTT
TRBD2	-	TRBJ2-1	TRBV29-1	13	CSVEALAGDEQFF	TGCAGCGTTGAAGCGCTAGCGGGAGATGAGCAGTTCTTC
TRBD1	-	TRBJ1-5	TRBV9	15	CASSVGQGANQPQHF	TGTGCCAGCAGCGTAGGACAGGGGGCAAATCAGCCCCAGCATTTT
-	-	TRBJ2-7	TRBV5-1	15	CASMSGGPYSYEQYF	TGCGCCAGCATGTCTGGGGGCCCTTATTCCTACGAGCAGTACTTC
TRBD1	-	TRBJ2-3	TRBV4-3	15	CASSQETGRTDTQYF	TGCGCCAGCAGCCAAGAGACAGGGCGCACAGATACGCAGTATTTT
-	-	TRBJ2-1	TRBV24-1	15	CATSDSTGSYNEQFF	TGTGCCACCAGTGATTCTACAGGGTCCTACAATGAGCAGTTCTTC
-	-	TRBJ1-4	TRBV28	13	CASQRGLGEKLFF	TGTGCCAGCCAAAGGGGTCTGGGTGAAAAACTGTTTTTT
TRBD1	-	TRBJ1-3	TRBV7-9	14	CAGGTGSGGNTIYF	TGTGCAGGCGGGACAGGGTCTGGGGGAAACACCATATATTTT
TRBD1	-	TRBJ1-2	TRBV7-2	13	CASSLGTAYGYTF	TGTGCCAGCAGCTTGGGGACAGCCTATGGCTACACCTTC
-	once	TRBJ1-6	TRBV18	14	CASSPRGGSSPLHF	TGTGCCAGCTCACCACGGGGGGGCAGTTCACCCCTCCACTTT
TRBD1	-	TRBJ1-4	TRBV4-1	16	CASSQVPGGSNEKLFF	TGCGCCAGCAGCCAAGTTCCAGGGGGATCTAATGAAAAACTGTTTTTT
TRBD1	-	TRBJ2-7	TRBV7-2	18	CASSLGRTRTGVPYEQYF	TGTGCCAGCAGCTTAGGACGAACGCGGACAGGGGTTCCCTACGAGCAGTACTTC
-	once	TRBJ1-5	TRBV7-2	16	CASSLARGVLNQPQHF	TGTGCCAGCAGCTTAGCGCGGGGGGTCCTGAATCAGCCCCAGCATTTT
-	-	TRBJ1-2	TRBV7-9	14	CASSLGRVAYGYTF	TGTGCCAGCAGCTTAGGCAGAGTAGCCTATGGCTACACCTTC
TRBD1	-	TRBJ2-4	TRBV5-1	14	CASSYRQGEDIQYF	TGCGCCAGCAGCTATAGACAGGGGGAGGACATTCAGTACTTC
-	few	TRBJ2-7	TRBV30	10	CAWSVGGQYF	TGTGCCTGGAGTGTCGGTGGGCAGTACTTC
-	-	TRBJ2-5	TRBV5-1	13	CASSLGGRETQYF	TGCGCCAGCAGCTTGGGGGGCCGGGAGACCCAGTACTTC
-	few	TRBJ1-1	TRBV5-1	17	CASSPFGGGAFFAEAFF	TGCGCCAGCAGCCCCTTCGGGGGGGGCGCGTTTTTCGCTGAAGCTTTCTTT
TRBD1	once	TRBJ1-3	TRBV4-2	16	CASSPRPGTAGNTIYF	TGTGCCAGCAGCCCCCGGCCCGGGACAGCTGGAAACACCATATATTTT
TRBD1	-	TRBJ1-1	TRBV11-3	17	CASSLDPGQGNNGEAFF	TGTGCCAGCAGCTTAGACCCGGGACAGGGGAATAATGGTGAAGCTTTCTTT
TRBD2	few	TRBJ2-2	TRBV7-8	15	CASSRSGGASGELFF	TGTGCCAGCAGCAGAAGCGGGGGGGCGAGCGGGGAGCTGTTTTTT
TRBD1	few	TRBJ2-5	TRBV7-6	17	CATNGIRDRGLVGTQYF	TGTGCCACCAACGGCATCCGGGACAGGGGGCTGGTGGGGACCCAGTACTTC
-	-	TRBJ1-6	TRBV5-4	15	CASSLANSHTSPLHF	TGTGCCAGCAGCTTGGCGAACAGTCATACTTCACCCCTCCACTTT
-	-	TRBJ1-2	TRBV5-8	16	CASSFGTEYTNYGYTF	TGTGCCAGCAGCTTTGGGACTGAATATACAAACTATGGCTACACCTTC
-	-	TRBJ1-6	TRBV4-2	12	CASSSSSGTSHF	TGTGCCAGCAGCTCTTCGTCAGGCACTAGCCACTTT
-	-	TRBJ2-7	TRBV28	13	CATTSTALYEQYF	TGTGCCACAACCTCGACAGCTCTCTACGAGCAGTACTTC
-	few	TRBJ1-4	TRBV19	13	CASSREGNEKLFF	TGTGCCAGTAGTAGGGAGGGTAATGAAAAACTGTTTTTT
TRBD2	-	TRBJ2-5	TRBV4-1	17	CASSQDRSGRYQETQYF	TGCGCCAGCAGCCAAGATCGGAGCGGGAGGTACCAAGAGACCCAGTACTTC
-	-	TRBJ2-7	TRBV28	12	CASSSGTYEQYF	TGTGCCAGCAGTTCCGGGACCTACGAGCAGTACTTC
TRBD1	few	TRBJ1-1	TRBV29-1	12	CSADRGNTEAFF	TGCAGCGCAGACAGGGGGAACACTGAAGCTTTCTTT
-	once	TRBJ1-5	TRBV10-3	14	CATGRAAANQPQHF	TGTGCCACGGGGAGGGCCGCAGCCAATCAGCCCCAGCATTTT
TRBD1	-	TRBJ1-6	TRBV6-4	14	CASSVGQGNSPLHF	TGTGCCAGCAGTGTGGGACAGGGAAATTCACCCCTCCACTTT
TRBD1	-	TRBJ1-4	TRBV5-6	15	CASSWGTALREKLFF	TGTGCCAGCAGCTGGGGGACAGCTTTGCGGGAAAAACTGTTTTTT
TRBD2	few	TRBJ2-5	TRBV3-1/TRBV3-2	17	CASSQSVRLAGAETQYF	TGTGCCAGCAGCCAATCCGTCAGACTAGCGGGAGCGGAGACCCAGTACTTC
TRBD2	few	TRBJ2-2	TRBV5-4	15	CASSLAGRDTGELFF	TGTGCCAGCAGCTTGGCCGGGAGGGACACCGGGGAGCTGTTTTTT
-	-	TRBJ2-5	TRBV28	14	CASSFLTVGETQYF	TGTGCCAGCAGTTTTCTGACAGTGGGAGAGACCCAGTACTTC
TRBD2	-	TRBJ2-5	TRBV7-2	13	CASSLGGLETQYF	TGTGCCAGCAGCCTCGGGGGGTTGGAGACCCAGTACTTC